The entry below gives a single TCR beta chain sequence along with its context. Its antigen remains unidentified. Being one base from a much bigger clone, this may be a read error. RNA transcripts provided the source from which TCR beta CDR3 regions were amplified. A first-round RT-PCR of the TCR CDR3 used the HTBI primer set. TCRdb re-called the multiplex PCR reads with MiXCR, one entry per CDR3 protein. This repertoire shows around 720,000 distinct CDR3 sequences, approximately 40% found once; its top ten account for around a third. This sample holds PBMCs from under 11 ml fresh peripheral blood. The data were taken from a study of T cells in Graves' hyperthyroidism and ophthalmopathy. Study-wide points: Prediction of ophthalmopathy progression came a median roughly 7.1 months pre-onset. The majority of expanded thyroid clonotypes above 0.001 also appeared in blood.

This sequence was found in a middle-aged woman with Graves' hyperthyroidism. Input material: blood.

The chain's CDR3 is CATTLAGMNQGTQYF. The CDR3 DNA reads TGCGCCACCACCTTAGCGGGGATGAACCAAGGGACCCAGTACTTC. The chain combines TRBV10-2 with TRBJ2-5; 8 bases map to TRBD2. The CDR3 sequence is 15 residues long. CDR1 is WSHSY and CDR2 is SAAADI in the germline V gene.